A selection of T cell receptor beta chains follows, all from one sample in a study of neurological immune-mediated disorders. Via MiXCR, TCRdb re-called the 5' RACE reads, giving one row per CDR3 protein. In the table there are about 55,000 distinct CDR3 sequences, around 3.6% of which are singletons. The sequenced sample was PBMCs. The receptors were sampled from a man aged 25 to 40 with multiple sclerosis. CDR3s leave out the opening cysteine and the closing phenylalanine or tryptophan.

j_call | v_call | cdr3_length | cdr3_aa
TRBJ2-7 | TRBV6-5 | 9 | ASRQGYEQY
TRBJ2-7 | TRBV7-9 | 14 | ASSLVGIGSTYEQY
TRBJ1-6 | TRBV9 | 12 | ASSVVTGGRSLH
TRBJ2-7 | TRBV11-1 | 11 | ASSYRETYEQY
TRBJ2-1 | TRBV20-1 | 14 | SARPTSGGVVGEQF
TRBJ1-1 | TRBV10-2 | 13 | ASSDGGQGITEAF
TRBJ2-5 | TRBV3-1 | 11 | ASSPRMGETQY
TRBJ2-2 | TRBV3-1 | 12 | ASSQGTGVRELF
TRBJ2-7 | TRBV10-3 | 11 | AISRRTGEEQY
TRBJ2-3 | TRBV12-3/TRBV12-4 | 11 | ASSLTGTDTQY
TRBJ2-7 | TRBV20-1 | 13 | SAQTLTSGRVEQY
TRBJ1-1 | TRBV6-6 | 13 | ASSYSSGAHTEAF
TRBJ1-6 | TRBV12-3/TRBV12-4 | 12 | ASSFKGDGSPLH
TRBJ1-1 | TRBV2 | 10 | ASSVANTEAF
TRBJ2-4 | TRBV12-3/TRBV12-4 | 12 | ASSSQGAGNIQY
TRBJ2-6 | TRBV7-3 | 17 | ASSLLGRQGRNGANVLT
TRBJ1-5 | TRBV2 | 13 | ASSAQGRSNQPQH
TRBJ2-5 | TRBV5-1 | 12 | ASSLQTGEETQY
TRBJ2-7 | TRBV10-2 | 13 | ASNHGTAPEDEQY
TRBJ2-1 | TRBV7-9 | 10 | AIQGASDEQF
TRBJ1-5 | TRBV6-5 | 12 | ASSYKTGDQPQN
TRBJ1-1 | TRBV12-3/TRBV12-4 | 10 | ASSFTGSEAF
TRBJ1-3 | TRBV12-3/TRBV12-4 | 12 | ATELGGSGNTIY
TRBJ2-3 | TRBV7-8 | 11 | ASSAHKTDTQY
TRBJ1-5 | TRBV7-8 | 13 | ASSFAGGFFQPQN
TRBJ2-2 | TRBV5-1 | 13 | ASSLMRANTGELF
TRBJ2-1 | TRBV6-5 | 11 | ASSSSPNNEQF
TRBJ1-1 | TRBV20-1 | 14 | SARDPQGAVNTEAF
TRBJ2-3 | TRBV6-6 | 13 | ASSYSHYGTDTQY
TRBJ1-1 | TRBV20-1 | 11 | SASSLGNTEAF
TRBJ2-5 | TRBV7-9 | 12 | ASSLGTSGETQY
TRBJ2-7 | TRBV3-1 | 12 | ASSQGTGVYEQY
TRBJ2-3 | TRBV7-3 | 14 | ASSPTLAGIIDTQY
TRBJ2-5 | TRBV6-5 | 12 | ASSYAGYQETQY
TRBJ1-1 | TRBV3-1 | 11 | ASSHTVNTEAF
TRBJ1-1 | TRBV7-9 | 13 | ASSLGAQGDTEAF
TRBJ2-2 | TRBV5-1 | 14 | ASSPPLAGGTGELF
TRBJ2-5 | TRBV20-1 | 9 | SADREKTQY
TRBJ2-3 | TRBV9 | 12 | ASSPRGSTDTQY
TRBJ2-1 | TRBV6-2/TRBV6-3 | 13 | ATQVRQGPYNEQF
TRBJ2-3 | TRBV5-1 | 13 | ASSISEPRTDTQY
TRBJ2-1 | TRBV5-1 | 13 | ASSLAGQGYNEQF
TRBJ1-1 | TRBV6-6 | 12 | ASSPGGRGTEAF
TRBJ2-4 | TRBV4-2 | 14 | ASSQEHGLAKNIQY
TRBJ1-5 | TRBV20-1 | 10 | SARSSNQPQH
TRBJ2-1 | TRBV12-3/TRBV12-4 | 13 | ASSTTGGSYNEQF
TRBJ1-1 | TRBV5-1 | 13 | ASSPISGPNTEAF
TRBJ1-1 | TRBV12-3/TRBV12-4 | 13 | ASSFFGAGDTEAF
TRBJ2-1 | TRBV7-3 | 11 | ASSLGTVDEQF
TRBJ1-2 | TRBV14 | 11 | ASSHGAGRGYT
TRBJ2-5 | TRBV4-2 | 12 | ASSQGGLEETQY
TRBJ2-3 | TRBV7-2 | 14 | ASSLGLAGPSDTQY